The 29 T cell receptor beta chains below all came from one sample that was sequenced in a study of regulatory T cells in long-lasting Graves disease. Time point given: newly diagnosed GD, antithyroid drugs for less than 3 months. The TCR library was made from RNA that had been extracted from PBMCs in TRIzol. Assembly of TCR beta libraries relied on iRepertoire HTBI primers together with Arm-PCR of CDR3 regions. TCRdb re-called the multiplex PCR reads through MiXCR, storing one row per CDR3 protein. There are approximately 440,000 distinct CDR3 sequences in the sample; under 20% occur only once, and 12% lies in the top ten. These sequences were also reported in another study, on T cells in Graves' hyperthyroidism and ophthalmopathy.

This material consisted of peripheral blood mononuclear cells (PBMCs), taken at new diagnosis, from a patient treated with antithyroid drugs. The source of these receptors is a middle-aged man with Graves disease.

V is TRBV7-9 and J is TRBJ2-5, with TRBD1 identical over 8 bases. The CDR3 is 15 amino acids. V shed 5 bases, J shed 0 bases, and the junction held 5 bases outside the gene matches. Germline CDR1 and CDR2: SEHNR and FQNEAQ (reference sequence). This CDR3 reads CASSIDRGHQETQYF. CDR3 bases: TGTGCCAGCAGCATAGACAGGGGTCACCAAGAGACCCAGTACTTC.

The chain recombines TRBV12-5 with TRBJ1-6, with D unclear. Between the trimmed V and J ends, which lost 0 bases and 5 bases, there was a span of 14 bases. The CDR3 is made up of 17 amino acids. CDR1 LGHNT and CDR2 FRNRAP come from the germline V gene. In DNA, the CDR3 is TGTGCTAGTGGTTTGGTCCTCCGGGCAGACGATAATTCACCCCTCCACTTT. Its translation: CASGLVLRADDNSPLHF.

This clonotype was counted ten times or more. The germline gene is not matched at one end of the junction; a read error may be the cause. J is TRBJ2-3 and V is TRBV2, with D perhaps matching TRBD2 (5 bases). This CDR3 is built from 16 residues. CDR1 SNHLY and CDR2 FYNNEI come from the germline V gene. The CDR3 spells CANSEFFRTSTDTQYF. CDR3 in DNA: TGTGCCAACAGTGAATTTTTCCGGACTAGCACAGATACGCAGTATTTT.

Note on this clonotype: A much larger clone sits a single nucleotide away, making a read error possible. The chain employs TRBV3-1 and TRBJ2-2, with D hard to call. V lost 0 bases and J 4 bases, leaving 6 bases between the germline ends. The length of the CDR3 is 14 residues. Germline V gene sequence: CDR1 LGHDT, CDR2 YNNKEL (reference sequence). DNA for the CDR3: TGTGCCAGCAGCCAAGAAATGAGCACCGGGGAGCTGTTTTTT. This sequence encodes CASSQEMSTGELFF.

This clonotype has ten or more counts. The chain recombines TRBV20-1 with TRBJ2-1; 16 bases agree with TRBD2. The CDR3 contains 13 residues. Germline V lookup: CDR1 DFQATT, CDR2 SNEGSKA (reference sequence). CDR3 amino acids: CRTGLAGGDEQFF. CDR3 bases: TGCAGGACGGGACTAGCGGGAGGGGATGAGCAGTTCTTC.

This clonotype was recorded at least ten times. The chain is built from TRBV2 and TRBJ2-2; 7 nucleotides align to TRBD1. Germline CDR1 reads SNHLY; CDR2 reads FYNNEI. V gave up 10 bases and J gave up 5 bases; unmatched junction bases: 10. The CDR3 covers 14 residues. This CDR3 reads CATAQGVRTGELFF. Written as DNA, the CDR3 is TGTGCCACAGCCCAGGGGGTGAGGACCGGGGAGCTGTTTTTT.

This sequence joins TRBV10-3 and TRBJ2-6; possibly TRBD1 for D (6 bases). This CDR3 comprises 19 residues. Trimming stripped 8 bases from V and 2 bases from J, with 25 bases between. Looked up from germline, CDR1 is ENHRY and CDR2 is SYGVKD. CDR3 in amino acids: CAIPPSGQFSGPGANVLTF. The CDR3 nucleotides read TGTGCCATCCCCCCTTCCGGACAGTTCAGTGGCCCTGGGGCCAACGTCCTGACTTTC.

Ten or more counts support this clonotype. This chain connects TRBV28 to TRBJ2-5, with 7 bases fitting TRBD2. With V trimmed by 5 bases and J by 1 base, 4 bases remained unmatched. The germline CDR1 and CDR2 sequences are MDHEN and SYDVKM. The CDR3 contains 14 residues. The CDR3 bases are TGTGCCAGCAGTATAGCGGGCCTCCAAGAGACCCAGTACTTC. Translation: CASSIAGLQETQYF.

The rearrangement links TRBV11-2 to TRBJ2-7; 10 bases line up with TRBD2. Germline V gene lookup returns CDR1 SGHAT and CDR2 FQNNGV. With 3 bases clipped from V and 2 bases from J, the junction kept 13 bases outside the gene matches. The CDR3 is 18 residues long. The CDR3 region has the DNA TGTGCCAGCAGCTTGGCCCCATGGGAGAGCGGGAGGGCCTACGAGCAGTACTTC. This sequence encodes CASSLAPWESGRAYEQYF.

V usage is TRBV18 and J usage is TRBJ1-2, with TRBD1 identical over 11 bases. Unmatched junction bases numbered 12, after V lost 3 bases and J lost 0 bases. CDR3 length: 19 residues. Germline V CDR1 and CDR2: KGHSH, LQKENI. CDR3 residues: CASSPRQLPGQGANYGYTF. The CDR3 DNA is TGTGCCAGCTCACCGAGACAACTTCCGGGACAGGGGGCTAACTATGGCTACACCTTC.

This clonotype was recorded many times. The rearrangement joins TRBV20-1 to TRBJ2-2; weak D call: TRBD1 (5 bases). Trimming cost V 7 bases and J 5 bases, with 11 bases left between them. This CDR3 is built from 12 residues. The germline V gene has CDR1 DFQATT and CDR2 SNEGSKA (reference sequence). This chain's CDR3 is CSVPRETGELFF. CDR3 nucleotide sequence: TGCAGTGTACCCAGGGAAACCGGGGAGCTGTTTTTT.

The chain has TRBV24-1 and TRBJ2-3; 15 nucleotides align to TRBD2. Germline CDR1 and CDR2: KGHDR and SFDVKD. V shed 11 bases, J shed 5 bases, and the junction held 4 bases outside the gene matches. There are 14 residues in the CDR3. CDR3 bases: TGTGCCATCGGACTAGCGGGAGGGAGAGATACGCAGTATTTT. It yields the protein CAIGLAGGRDTQYF.

This clonotype was observed a handful of times. This sequence joins TRBV4-1 and TRBJ2-1; tentatively, D is TRBD2 (6 bases). V lost 5 bases, J lost 2 bases, and 13 bases lay in between. The germline V gene has CDR1 MGHRA and CDR2 YSYEKL. The CDR3 consists of 15 residues. CDR3 in DNA: TGCGCCAGCAGCGCCCGGGAGTCCCCCTACAATGAGCAGTTCTTC. Residues: CASSARESPYNEQFF.

Many counts were recorded for this clonotype. This chain links TRBV28 with TRBJ2-5; 9 nucleotides match TRBD2. V dropped 0 bases and J dropped 5; count of bases not matched to a gene: 13. Germline loops: CDR1 MDHEN, CDR2 SYDVKM. CDR3 size: 18 residues. CDR3 sequence reads: CASSLWGKRSGSWETQYF. As DNA, the CDR3 is TGTGCCAGCAGTTTATGGGGGAAACGTAGCGGGAGTTGGGAGACCCAGTACTTC.

This clonotype was found a few times. The chain joins TRBV7-8 to TRBJ2-4, with 8 bases matching TRBD1. CDR3 length: 18 amino acids. Per the germline V gene, CDR1 is SGHVS and CDR2 is FQNEAQ. After removal of 5 bases from V and 0 bases from J, the junction contained 12 bases not matched to a gene. CDR3 in amino acids: CASSPYQDRVLAKNIQYF. DNA of the CDR3: TGTGCCAGCAGCCCCTATCAGGACAGGGTACTAGCCAAAAACATTCAGTACTTC.

The chain couples TRBV19 to TRBJ2-5; D is ambiguous. The J call may not be correct, given that the DNA end is closer to TRBJ2-7. The CDR3 sequence is 14 residues long. The germline CDR1 and CDR2 sequences are LNHDA and SQIVND (reference sequence). CDR3 coding DNA: TGTGCCAGTAGTAGAACAGTCGTGACCTACGAGCAGTACTTC. The encoded protein is CASSRTVVTYEQYF.

The rearrangement links TRBV19 to TRBJ1-5; D might be TRBD1 (6 bases). From germline, CDR1 is LNHDA and CDR2 SQIVND (reference sequence). The CDR3 is 13 amino acids. Trimming shortened V by 4 bases and J by 4 bases, and 8 bases separated the two germline ends. The CDR3 coding sequence is TGTGCCAGTAGTACGGACAGAAATCAGCCCCAGCATTTT. It is translated as CASSTDRNQPQHF. Using reference TRBV19 and TRBJ1-5 for the parts outside the CDR3, the full variable domain is DGGITQSPKYLFRKEGQNVTLSCEQNLNHDAMYWYRQDPGQGLRLIYYSQIVNDFQKGDIAEGYSVSREKKESFPLTVTSAQKNPTAFYLCASSTDRNQPQHFGDGTRLSIL.

This chain uses TRBV5-1 with TRBJ2-1; the match to TRBD2 covers 7 bases. Trimming cost V 7 bases and J 7 bases; bases outside gene matches: 14. Looked up from germline, CDR1 is SGHRS and CDR2 is YFSETQ. CDR3 length: 15 amino acids. CDR3 DNA: TGCGCCAGCCATCCTAGGGGACTACAACTTAATGAGCAGTTCTTC. It codes for CASHPRGLQLNEQFF.

This rearrangement joins TRBV12-3 or TRBV12-4 to TRBJ2-1; 10 bases line up with TRBD2. The length of the CDR3 is 15 residues. The ends lost 2 bases at V and 10 bases at J; junction bases unmatched: 8. CDR3 protein: CASSLQAGGPKEQFF. The CDR3 DNA follows: TGTGCCAGCAGTTTACAAGCGGGAGGGCCGAAGGAGCAGTTCTTC.

This clonotype has only a few counts. The chain joins TRBV28 to TRBJ2-2; 7 bases agree with TRBD1. V lost 11 bases to trimming and J lost 6 bases; unmatched junction nucleotides: 12. This CDR3 contains 14 residues. CDR1 is MDHEN and CDR2 is SYDVKM in the germline V gene. CDR3 sequence reads: CAVGEPQGAGELFF. CDR3 nucleotide sequence: TGTGCCGTCGGGGAACCCCAGGGGGCCGGGGAGCTGTTTTTT.

This clonotype was recorded at least ten times. The chain uses TRBV9 and TRBJ2-7; weak D call: TRBD1 (5 bases). Germline loops: CDR1 SGDLS, CDR2 YYNGEE. Deletions cut 0 bases from V and 2 bases from J, with 9 bases between. This CDR3 is 14 amino acids long. CDR3 amino acids: CASSVGVTAYEQYF. Here the CDR3 DNA reads TGTGCCAGCAGCGTAGGTGTGACAGCCTACGAGCAGTACTTC.

In this sample, this clonotype turned up many times. The chain combines TRBV11-1 with TRBJ2-2, with 7 bases matching TRBD1. The CDR3 is 15 residues long. Germline V gene data show CDR1 as SGHAT and CDR2 as FQDESV (reference sequence). J lost 0 bases, V lost 5 bases, and 3 bases had no gene match. This CDR3 reads CASSKDRTNTGELFF. Here the CDR3 DNA reads TGTGCCAGCAGCAAGGACAGGACGAACACCGGGGAGCTGTTTTTT.

This clonotype was picked up many times. This chain links TRBV30 with TRBJ2-2; tentatively, D is TRBD2 (5 bases). The V end lost 8 bases, the J end lost 4 bases, and 14 bases lay between the germline ends. This CDR3 region has 13 residues. Germline CDR1 reads GTSNPN; CDR2 reads SVGIG (reference sequence). DNA of the CDR3: TGTGCCAGCAGGACTGGTTTCACCGGGGAGCTGTTTTTT. This codes for CASRTGFTGELFF. Looking up the rest from reference TRBV30 and TRBJ2-2 gives the full variable domain: SQTIHQWPATLVQPVGSPLSLECTVEGTSNPNLYWYRQAAGRGLQLLFYSVGIGQISSEVPQNLSASRPQDRQFILSSKKLLLSDSGFYLCASRTGFTGELFFGEGSRLTVL.

The chain joins TRBV6-5 to TRBJ2-3; 7 bases agree with TRBD1. V lost 2 bases, J lost 4 bases, and 6 bases stayed unmatched. Germline lookup yields CDR1 MNHEY and CDR2 SVGAGI. This CDR3 has 15 amino acids. CDR3 bases: TGTGCCAGCAGTTACATAATAGGGGGCGCAGATACGCAGTATTTT. This codes for CASSYIIGGADTQYF.

This clonotype has a count of ten or more. This chain connects TRBV5-1 to TRBJ2-3; weak D call: TRBD1 (6 bases). V shed 4 bases and J shed 6 bases, with 18 bases lying between them. Germline loops: CDR1 SGHRS, CDR2 YFSETQ. The CDR3 runs 15 residues. In DNA form, the CDR3 reads TGCGCCAGCAGCCCCAGGGGAATGGAGTGGGATACGCAGTATTTT. It encodes CASSPRGMEWDTQYF.

In this sample, this clonotype turned up a few times. The chain joins TRBV4-2 to TRBJ2-2; TRBD1 aligns across 11 bases. Losses at the gene ends were 2 bases for V and 6 bases for J; bases not matched to a gene: 8. CDR1 is LGHNA and CDR2 is YNFKEQ in the germline V gene. The CDR3 runs 17 residues. CDR3 nucleotides: TGTGCCAGCAGCCAAAACCCGGGACAGGGGGTCCCCGGGGAGCTGTTTTTT. This gives the protein CASSQNPGQGVPGELFF.

This clonotype was observed many times. The V call is TRBV5-1, the J call TRBJ2-1; a possible D gene is TRBD1 (6 bases). The CDR3 has 17 amino acids. Germline V gives CDR1 SGHRS, CDR2 YFSETQ. V gave up 0 bases and J gave up 8 bases, with 21 bases separating them. CDR3 DNA: TGCGCCAGCAGCTTGGGGAACATAGCATCAGGGGTAGATGAGCAGTTCTTC. Residues: CASSLGNIASGVDEQFF. The full variable domain, in which reference TRBV5-1 and TRBJ2-1 provide the parts outside the CDR3, is KAGVTQTPRYLIKTRGQQVTLSCSPISGHRSVSWYQQTPGQGLQFLFEYFSETQRNKGNFPGRFSGRQFSNSRSEMNVSTLELGDSALYLCASSLGNIASGVDEQFFGPGTRLTVL.

The table lists this clonotype with many counts. The chain uses TRBV2 and TRBJ1-5; TRBD1 matches 7 bases. The V gene's germline CDR1 is SNHLY and CDR2 FYNNEI. This CDR3 has 14 residues. The J segment lost 2 bases and the V segment lost 7 bases, leaving 5 bases of the junction unmatched. CDR3 nucleotides: TGTGCCAGCAATATAGACAGGGGCAATCAGCCCCAGCATTTT. Translation gives CASNIDRGNQPQHF.

This clonotype has ten or more counts. The J gene is TRBJ2-2, the V gene TRBV12-3 or TRBV12-4; the match to TRBD2 covers 8 bases. Germline trimming cut 7 bases from V and 4 bases from J; bases unmatched to any gene: 11. The CDR3 totals 16 residues. The DNA for the CDR3 is TGTGCCAGCACCCCGCCCGGGAGGGGAGGCACCGGGGAGCTGTTTTTT. Amino acid sequence: CASTPPGRGGTGELFF.